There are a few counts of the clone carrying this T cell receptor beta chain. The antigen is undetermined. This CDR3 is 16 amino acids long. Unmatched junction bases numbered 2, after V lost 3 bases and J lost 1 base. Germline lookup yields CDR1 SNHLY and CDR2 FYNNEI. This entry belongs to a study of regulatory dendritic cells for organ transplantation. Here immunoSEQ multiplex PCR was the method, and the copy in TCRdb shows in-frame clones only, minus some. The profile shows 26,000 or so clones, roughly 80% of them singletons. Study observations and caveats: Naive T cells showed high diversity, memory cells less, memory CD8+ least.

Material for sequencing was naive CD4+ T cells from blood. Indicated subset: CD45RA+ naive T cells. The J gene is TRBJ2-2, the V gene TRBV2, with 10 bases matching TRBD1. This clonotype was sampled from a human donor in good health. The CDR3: CASSDRDRGNTGELFF. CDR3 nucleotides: TGTGCCAGCAGTGACCGGGACAGGGGGAACACCGGGGAGCTGTTTTTT.